Below, 23 T cell receptor beta chains from the same sample are listed, as sequenced in a study of neurological immune-mediated disorders. TCRdb ran MiXCR on the 5' RACE reads and lists one entry per CDR3 protein. The data contain 49,000 or so distinct CDR3 sequences, around 4.3% of them singletons. What was sequenced was PBMCs. These TCRs come from a woman aged 55-69 years with multiple sclerosis.

This clonotype was detected many times. The chain has TRBV6-5 and TRBJ2-1; D not certain. Trimming removed 9 bases from V and 0 bases from J, with 3 bases in between. In germline, CDR1 is MNHEY, CDR2 SVGAGI. The CDR3 is made up of 11 amino acids. The CDR3, as DNA: TGTGCCAGTACCTCCTACAATGAGCAGTTCTTC. Encoded protein: CASTSYNEQFF.

This clonotype was observed at least ten times. The chain uses TRBV20-1 and TRBJ2-3; no firm D call. The V and J ends lost 7 bases and 0 bases respectively, with 11 bases between them. CDR3 length equals 13 residues. Per the germline V gene, CDR1 is DFQATT and CDR2 is SNEGSKA (reference sequence). DNA for the CDR3: TGCAGTGGGGTGGGCCTAAGCACAGATACGCAGTATTTT. Amino acids: CSGVGLSTDTQYF.

This clonotype was seen ten or more times. The CDR3: CASSLPGGTGELFF. In DNA form, the CDR3 reads TGTGCCAGCAGCTTGCCCGGGGGCACCGGGGAGCTGTTTTTT. The chain joins TRBV5-6 to TRBJ2-2, with D possibly matching TRBD2 (6 bases). Germline CDR1 is SGHDT and CDR2 is YYEEEE. V was shortened by 1 base and J by 4 bases, with 8 bases between the two germline ends. The CDR3 length is 14 residues.

CDR3 loop: CASSLNPGNYGYTF. The CDR3 DNA reads as TGCGCCAGCAGCTTGAATCCGGGGAACTATGGCTACACCTTC. V is TRBV5-1 and J is TRBJ1-2; D ambiguous. V was pared by 1 base and J by 2 bases, with 9 bases between. The CDR3 contains 14 residues. Germline V gives CDR1 SGHRS, CDR2 YFSETQ.

About this clonotype: The junction departs from germline at one end; a sequencing error may be responsible. V usage is TRBV7-2 and J usage is TRBJ2-7; D unclear. This CDR3 spans 14 amino acids. Germline V CDR1 and CDR2: SGHTA, FQGNSA. CDR3 DNA sequence: TGTGTCAGCAGCTTACGAGAACTCTCCTACGAGCAGTACTTC. The encoded protein is CVSSLRELSYEQYF.

This clonotype was counted ten times or more. The chain has TRBV11-2 and TRBJ1-1, with TRBD1 identical over 9 bases. The germline CDR1 and CDR2 sequences are SGHAT and FQNNGV. There are 15 residues in the CDR3. Losses at the gene ends were 3 bases for V and 4 bases for J; bases not matched to a gene: 6. The CDR3 DNA is TGTGCCAGCAGCTTGACAGGGGGGGAAAGCACTGAAGCTTTCTTT. Translated, it gives CASSLTGGESTEAFF. Drawing the rest from reference TRBV11-2 and TRBJ1-1, the complete variable domain is EAGVAQSPRYKIIEKRQSVAFWCNPISGHATLYWYQQILGQGPKLLIQFQNNGVVDDSQLPKDRFSAERLKGVDSTLKIQPAKLEDSAVYLCASSLTGGESTEAFFGQGTRLTVV.

This clonotype came up many times. The CDR3 DNA reads TGTGCCAGCAGCCAGGGGTGGGGCTACACCTTC. Translating gives CASSQGWGYTF. V and J are TRBV3-1 and TRBJ1-2; D ambiguous. The CDR3 contains 11 residues. Looked up from germline, CDR1 is LGHDT and CDR2 is YNNKEL (reference sequence). V was clipped by 3 bases and J by 8 bases, with 7 bases between them.

This chain joins TRBV10-3 and TRBJ2-7; D might be TRBD2 (5 bases). There are 12 residues in the CDR3. Germline-derived CDR1 and CDR2 are ENHRY and SYGVKD. V gave up 6 bases and J gave up 4 bases, with 10 bases separating them. The CDR3: CAISASGYEQYF. Written as DNA, the CDR3 is TGTGCCATCAGCGCCTCGGGATACGAGCAGTACTTC.

This clonotype showed up many times. V is TRBV6-5 and J is TRBJ2-3; D ambiguous. Per the germline V gene, CDR1 is MNHEY and CDR2 is SVGAGI. Between the trimmed V and J ends, which lost 6 bases and 3 bases, there was a span of 4 bases. This CDR3 spans 11 amino acids. CDR3 sequence reads: CASRGTDTQYF. The CDR3, as DNA: TGTGCCAGCAGGGGGACAGATACGCAGTATTTT.

In this sample, this clonotype turned up many times. This chain links TRBV3-1 with TRBJ2-5; 10 bases map to TRBD1. Germline CDR1 and CDR2: LGHDT and YNNKEL (reference sequence). Trimming at V came to 3 bases and at J to 4 bases, leaving 8 bases not matched to a gene. The CDR3 loop spans 16 amino acids. The chain's CDR3 is CASSQNRDRGRETQYF. Written as DNA, the CDR3 is TGTGCCAGCAGCCAGAACCGGGACAGGGGCAGAGAGACCCAGTACTTC.

This clonotype has ten or more counts. The V and J genes are TRBV10-3 and TRBJ2-5; TRBD2 aligns across 10 bases. The V segment lost 10 bases and the J segment 1 base; nucleotides outside the gene matches: 3. This CDR3 has 13 amino acids. Germline CDR1 ENHRY, CDR2 SYGVKD. The CDR3 spells CATSGGAQETQYF. The CDR3 nucleotides read TGTGCCACCAGCGGGGGGGCCCAAGAGACCCAGTACTTC.

Details on this clonotype: The junction differs from germline at one of its ends, possibly a read error. The J gene is TRBJ1-5, the V gene TRBV20-1, with D possibly being TRBD1 (5 bases). Germline loops: CDR1 DFQATT, CDR2 SNEGSKA (reference sequence). The CDR3 spans 14 residues. The CDR3 nucleotides are TGCAGTGCTAGAGATCGACGGGGGGATCAGCCCCAGAATTTT. This translates into CSARDRRGDQPQNF.

This clonotype was seen repeatedly, ten times or more. The chain carries TRBV28 and TRBJ2-2; D is possibly TRBD1 or TRBD2 (5 bases each). V lost 10 bases to trimming and J lost 4 bases, with 19 bases between them. The CDR3 runs 15 residues. The germline CDR1 and CDR2 sequences are MDHEN and SYDVKM. CDR3 in amino acids: CATLRDDVSTGELFF. The CDR3 bases are TGTGCCACCCTCAGGGACGACGTGAGCACCGGGGAGCTGTTTTTT.

This clonotype showed up many times. The V gene is TRBV9, the J gene TRBJ1-5; 7 bases are shared with TRBD1. The CDR3 runs 14 residues. V trimming: 4 bases; J trimming: 4 bases; junction bases outside the gene matches: 5. Looked up from germline, CDR1 is SGDLS and CDR2 is YYNGEE. The CDR3 sequence: CASSQTGENQPQHF. CDR3 DNA sequence: TGTGCCAGCAGCCAAACAGGGGAGAATCAGCCCCAGCATTTT.

This clonotype was seen a few times. The chain employs TRBV19 and TRBJ2-3; D not resolved. The CDR3 has 12 amino acids. V lost 6 bases and J lost 4, with 8 bases in between. The germline gives CDR1 LNHDA, CDR2 SQIVND (reference sequence). DNA of the CDR3: TGTGCCAGTAGAAACACGGCAGATACGCAGTATTTT. Its protein is CASRNTADTQYF.

In this sample, this clonotype turned up a few times. V and J are TRBV4-1 and TRBJ2-5; no reliable D call. V lost 3 bases, J lost 5 bases, and 19 bases lay in between. The CDR3 spans 16 residues. Germline CDR1 and CDR2: MGHRA and YSYEKL. The CDR3 loop reads CASSQLGPSVQETQYF. The CDR3 region has the DNA TGCGCCAGCAGCCAGTTAGGCCCCAGCGTGCAGGAGACCCAGTACTTC.

This clonotype was seen repeatedly, ten times or more. V and J are TRBV28 and TRBJ2-7; tentative D call: TRBD2 (5 bases). Germline CDR1 reads MDHEN; CDR2 reads SYDVKM. CDR3 length: 13 amino acids. V dropped 7 bases and J dropped 2 bases, with 12 bases sitting between them. The CDR3 DNA reads TGTGCCAGCACCACGGAGGAGACCTACGAGCAGTACTTC. Its translation: CASTTEETYEQYF.

Details on this clonotype: A much larger clone sits a single nucleotide away, making a read error possible. The V gene is TRBV4-1, the J gene TRBJ2-3, with a weak D call TRBD2 (6 bases). This CDR3 has 15 residues. Germline lookup yields CDR1 MGHRA and CDR2 YSYEKL. The CDR3 DNA reads as TGCGCCAACAGCCGCCAGGGAGGTAGCACAGATACGCAGTATTTT. It specifies CANSRQGGSTDTQYF.

This clonotype was recorded at least ten times. The chain is built from TRBV20-1 and TRBJ2-5; D is ambiguous. Trimming left V 1 base short and J 2 bases short, with 14 bases between. The CDR3 runs to 15 residues. The V gene's germline CDR1 is DFQATT and CDR2 SNEGSKA (reference sequence). The CDR3, as DNA: TGCAGTGCTAGAGGTGGGCTGGCAGGACAAGAGACCCAGTACTTC. It encodes CSARGGLAGQETQYF.

This sequence joins TRBV20-1 and TRBJ2-7; TRBD1 matches 7 bases. From germline, CDR1 is DFQATT and CDR2 SNEGSKA (reference sequence). The CDR3 length is 11 residues. V shed 6 bases and J 3 bases; nucleotides not matched to a gene: 2. This CDR3 reads CSARQGYEQYF. The CDR3 coding sequence is TGCAGTGCCCGACAGGGCTACGAGCAGTACTTC.

This clonotype occurred many times. The chain has TRBV20-1 and TRBJ1-1, with 7 bases lining up with TRBD1. CDR1 and CDR2 from the germline V gene are DFQATT and SNEGSKA (reference sequence). Trimming took 6 bases from V and 4 from J; bases not matched to a gene: 5. The CDR3 runs 12 residues. CDR3: CSANRDSTEAFF. The CDR3 DNA follows: TGCAGTGCAAACCGGGACAGCACTGAAGCTTTCTTT.

The sample holds many counts of this clonotype. The chain uses TRBV20-1 and TRBJ1-1, with a weak D call TRBD1 (6 bases). The V end lost 2 bases, the J end lost 2 bases, and 12 bases lay between the germline ends. Germline V CDR1 and CDR2: DFQATT, SNEGSKA (reference sequence). The CDR3 loop spans 14 amino acids. CDR3 DNA sequence: TGCAGTGCTAGATTTGGGGGACAAAACACTGAAGCTTTCTTT. Translating it yields CSARFGGQNTEAFF.

This chain joins TRBV12-3 or TRBV12-4 and TRBJ2-5; 7 bases are shared with TRBD2. This CDR3 is 14 amino acids long. V shed 6 bases, J shed 3 bases, and the junction held 7 bases outside the gene matches. The DNA for the CDR3 is TGTGCCAGCAGGATCACGGCGGGGGAAGAGACCCAGTACTTC. Residues: CASRITAGEETQYF.